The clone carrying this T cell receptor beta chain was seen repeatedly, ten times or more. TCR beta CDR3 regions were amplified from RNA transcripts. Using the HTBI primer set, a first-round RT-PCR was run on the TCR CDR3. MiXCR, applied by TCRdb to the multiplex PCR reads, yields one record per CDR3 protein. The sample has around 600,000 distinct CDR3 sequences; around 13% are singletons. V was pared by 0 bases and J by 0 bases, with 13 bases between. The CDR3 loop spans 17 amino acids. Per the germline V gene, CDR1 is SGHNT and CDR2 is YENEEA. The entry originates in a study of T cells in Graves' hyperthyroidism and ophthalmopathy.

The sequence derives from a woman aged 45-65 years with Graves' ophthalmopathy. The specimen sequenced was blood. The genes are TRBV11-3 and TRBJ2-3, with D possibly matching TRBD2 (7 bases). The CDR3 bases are TGTGCCAGCAGCTTAGATCGGCGGGGGCTTAGCACAGATACGCAGTATTTT. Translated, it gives CASSLDRRGLSTDTQYF.